The 17 T cell receptor beta chains listed next were all sequenced from one sample in a study of response to subunit inactivated influenza vaccine. TCRdb redid the calling of the RT-PCR reads with MiXCR, one entry per CDR3 protein. Among 500,000 to 550,000 distinct CDR3 sequences listed, under 30% were seen once. The same sample was also used in a study of T cells expressing NK-cell markers. According to that study: Production of TCR beta cDNA relied on 5'RACE template switching with UMIs.

The sample here was CD4+ T cells sorted from PBMCs, taken about 13 days after vaccination. Receptors were obtained from a man in his forties or fifties who received an inactivated influenza vaccine.

This clonotype showed up just a few times. This rearrangement joins TRBV4-1 to TRBJ2-1; D gene uncertain. CDR3 length: 12 residues. The V gene's germline CDR1 is MGHRA and CDR2 YSYEKL. Trimming removed 2 bases from V and 7 bases from J, with 6 bases in between. The chain's CDR3 is CASSQHPNEQFF. The CDR3 nucleotides are TGCGCCAGCAGCCAACACCCGAATGAGCAGTTCTTC.

This clonotype appeared a few times. The J gene is TRBJ2-1, the V gene TRBV7-2; TRBD2 aligns across 14 bases. Trimming cost V 3 bases and J 8 bases; bases outside gene matches: 6. Germline CDR1 SGHTA, CDR2 FQGNSA. The CDR3 is 16 amino acids. CDR3 DNA sequence: TGTGCCAGCAGCTTGGGACTAGCGGGGGAACGGGATGAGCAGTTCTTC. Translation gives CASSLGLAGERDEQFF.

In this sample, this clonotype turned up a few times. The gene calls are TRBV6-2 or TRBV6-3 and TRBJ2-2; a weak D match, TRBD1 (6 bases). This CDR3 contains 18 residues. The V gene's germline CDR1 is MNHEY and CDR2 SVGEGT. Deletions cut 2 bases from V and 3 bases from J, with 19 bases between. CDR3 amino acids: CASSYTTLGHKDTGELFF. Here the CDR3 DNA reads TGTGCCAGCAGTTACACGACCCTGGGACATAAGGACACCGGGGAGCTGTTTTTT.

This clonotype was observed a handful of times. V is TRBV28 and J is TRBJ1-2; 8 nucleotides agree with TRBD1. Germline loops: CDR1 MDHEN, CDR2 SYDVKM. This CDR3 region has 13 residues. Trimming at V came to 5 bases and at J to 7 bases, leaving 6 bases not matched to a gene. In DNA, the CDR3 is TGTGCCAGCAGTATTGGACAGGGTGTTGGCTACACCTTC. Amino acids: CASSIGQGVGYTF.

This clonotype was detected a few times. The rearrangement uses TRBV18 and TRBJ2-3, with D tentatively TRBD2 (6 bases). Germline-derived CDR1 and CDR2 are KGHSH and LQKENI. CDR3 length: 16 amino acids. Trimming removed 4 bases from V and 2 bases from J, with 16 bases in between. CDR3 sequence reads: CASSRSRGLFTDTQYF. For the CDR3, the DNA is TGTGCCAGCTCACGGTCGAGGGGACTTTTCACAGATACGCAGTATTTT.

This clonotype turned up a few times. This chain links TRBV5-5 with TRBJ2-2; possible D gene TRBD1, 5 bases. The germline V and J ends were trimmed by 0 bases and 7 bases, with 16 bases remaining between them. The CDR3 length is 16 residues. Germline V gene lookup returns CDR1 SGHKS and CDR2 YYEKEE (reference sequence). The CDR3 coding sequence is TGTGCCAGCAGCTTGGGGGGCTTTCGGCATAACGGGGAGCTGTTTTTT. Its translation: CASSLGGFRHNGELFF.

The CDR3 coding sequence is TGTGCCAGCAGCCCAGGGGATACTCGGCATGAGCAGTTCTTC. Encoded protein: CASSPGDTRHEQFF. The chain carries TRBV7-9 and TRBJ2-1; possible D gene TRBD1, 6 bases. Germline assignment: CDR1 SEHNR and CDR2 FQNEAQ (reference sequence). The CDR3 covers 14 residues. The germline V and J ends were trimmed by 5 bases and 8 bases, with 16 bases remaining between them.

This clonotype has only a few counts. V gene TRBV7-2 combines with J gene TRBJ2-5; 7 nucleotides agree with TRBD2. Trimming removed 5 bases from V and 5 bases from J; junction bases left unmatched: 11. Germline-derived CDR1 and CDR2 are SGHTA and FQGNSA. The CDR3 totals 15 residues. In DNA, the CDR3 is TGTGCCAGCAGCCGCCTGGGGGGGATTTTGGAGACCCAGTACTTC. The encoded protein is CASSRLGGILETQYF.

The chain carries TRBV11-2 and TRBJ2-6; D may be TRBD1 or TRBD2 (6 bases each). This CDR3 is built from 18 residues. Trimming took off 5 bases at V and 0 bases at J, with 17 bases between the two ends. Germline V gene lookup returns CDR1 SGHAT and CDR2 FQNNGV. The DNA for the CDR3 is TGTGCCAGCAGCAAAGTTGGGGGGCGGATCTCTGGGGCCAACGTCCTGACTTTC. As protein: CASSKVGGRISGANVLTF.

In its sample, this clonotype was seen a few times. The chain links TRBV3-1 to TRBJ1-2; D unresolved. In germline, CDR1 is LGHDT, CDR2 YNNKEL (reference sequence). The CDR3 length is 14 residues. Trimming shortened V by 0 bases and J by 4 bases, and 9 bases separated the two germline ends. Written as DNA, the CDR3 is TGTGCCAGCAGCCAAGAAGTAGGTACCTATGGCTACACCTTC. It encodes CASSQEVGTYGYTF.

This clonotype was observed a handful of times. The genes are TRBV7-9 and TRBJ1-2; a weak D match, TRBD1 (5 bases). Germline V gives CDR1 SEHNR, CDR2 FQNEAQ (reference sequence). The CDR3 length is 14 residues. With 5 bases removed from V and 4 bases from J, the gap between germline ends came to 14 bases. In DNA, the CDR3 is TGTGCCAGCAGCCCAGGGACGGGAACCTATGGCTACACCTTC. Translating it yields CASSPGTGTYGYTF.

There are a few counts of this clonotype. This chain's CDR3 is CATSRDRGQFF. Here the CDR3 DNA reads TGTGCCACCAGCAGAGATCGTGGGCAGTTCTTC. The chain recombines TRBV15 with TRBJ2-1; D call uncertain. The CDR3 loop spans 11 amino acids. Germline CDR1 and CDR2: LNHNV and YYDKDF (reference sequence). Trimming cost V 0 bases and J 12 bases, with 6 bases left between them.

This chain uses TRBV29-1 with TRBJ2-1; 13 bases fit TRBD2. J lost 9 bases, V lost 6 bases, and 8 bases had no gene match. The CDR3 is made up of 14 amino acids. Germline V gene sequence: CDR1 SQVTM, CDR2 ANQGSEA. CDR3 in amino acids: CSVRGLAGWSEQFF. CDR3 in DNA: TGCAGCGTGCGGGGACTAGCGGGATGGTCTGAGCAGTTCTTC.

The genes are TRBV12-3 or TRBV12-4 and TRBJ2-7; tentatively, D is TRBD2 (5 bases). The CDR3 contains 11 residues. V was cut by 5 bases and J by 9 bases, with 11 bases left in between. The CDR3 is CASSEGLGQYF. In DNA, the CDR3 is TGTGCCAGCAGTGAGGGTCTCGGGCAGTACTTC.

This clonotype was seen a few times. This chain links TRBV20-1 with TRBJ2-1; D is unresolved. Between the trimmed V and J ends, which lost 1 base and 9 bases, there was a span of 13 bases. Per the germline V gene, CDR1 is DFQATT and CDR2 is SNEGSKA (reference sequence). The CDR3 extends over 13 amino acids. CDR3 in amino acids: CSARGPVSSEQFF. The CDR3 bases are TGCAGTGCTAGAGGTCCCGTCAGCAGTGAGCAGTTCTTC.

In this sample, this clonotype turned up a few times. V is TRBV4-1 and J is TRBJ2-3; TRBD2 matches at 11 bases. V dropped 1 base and J dropped 3; count of bases not matched to a gene: 3. Germline CDR1 reads MGHRA; CDR2 reads YSYEKL. This CDR3 has 16 residues. This chain's CDR3 is CASSQGGTSGTDTQYF. CDR3 sequence (DNA): TGCGCCAGCAGCCAAGGCGGGACTAGCGGTACAGATACGCAGTATTTT.

The table lists this clonotype with a few counts. This sequence joins TRBV12-3 or TRBV12-4 and TRBJ2-7; 10 nucleotides line up with TRBD1. Trimming removed 6 bases from V and 6 bases from J; junction bases left unmatched: 2. The CDR3 extends over 12 amino acids. CDR3 residues: CASRGTGVEQYF. The CDR3 DNA is TGTGCCAGCAGGGGGACAGGGGTCGAGCAGTACTTC.